This T cell receptor beta chain was retrieved from a study of blood T cell repertoires in COVID-19. This CDR3 is 14 amino acids long. J lost 6 bases, V lost 3 bases, and 3 bases had no gene match. Germline loops: CDR1 GTSNPN, CDR2 SVGIG (reference sequence). As originally analysed: Amplification from reference gene primers served as the basis for estimated nucleated cell counts. Assay: immunoSEQ multiplex PCR; the TCRdb copy retains only in-frame clones and omits some. That table is the source of V, J and clone size, and D and trimming were worked out from the DNA. The table shows 150,000 to 200,000 clones, with approximately 80% occurring only once.

The rearrangement links TRBV30 to TRBJ1-5; 12 nucleotides match TRBD1. Sequencing input: peripheral blood. The receptor's source is a man aged 60 to 69 with acute or convalescent COVID-19. In DNA, the CDR3 is TGTGCCTGGAGGGGACAGGGGGCGGGTCAGCCCCAGCATTTT. Its protein is CAWRGQGAGQPQHF.